A single sample gave rise to the 2 T cell receptor beta chains below, sequenced in a study of T cell responses to AZD1222 COVID-19 vaccine. Produced via immunoSEQ multiplex PCR; TCRdb's table is partial and in-frame only. The data contain 80,000 to 100,000 clones, about 86% of them seen just once; the ten biggest clones take up roughly 6%. The specimen comprised peripheral blood, sampled 28 days after the second AZD1222 dose. The origin of the receptors is an adult who received the AZD1222 COVID-19 vaccine.

The rearrangement uses TRBV28 and TRBJ1-3; D is possibly TRBD1 (5 bases). The ends were cut back, 5 bases at V and 0 bases at J, with 20 bases in the middle. Germline CDR1 is MDHEN and CDR2 is SYDVKM. This CDR3 contains 18 residues. CDR3 DNA sequence: TGTGCCAGCAGTCAAGTCACAGGTGCCGTCGGCTCTGGAAACACCATATATTTT. Its translation is CASSQVTGAVGSGNTIYF.

The rearrangement uses TRBV5-1 and TRBJ2-7; 8 positions match TRBD1. The length of the CDR3 is 13 residues. Germline loops: CDR1 SGHRS, CDR2 YFSETQ. J gave up 2 bases and V 7 bases, and 5 bases lay outside the gene matches. CDR3 loop: CASLRTGTYEQYF. Written as DNA, the CDR3 is TGCGCCAGCCTTCGGACAGGGACCTACGAGCAGTACTTC.